These 19 T cell receptor beta chains originate from one sample sequenced in a study of control samples from healthy donors and cancer patients. Generated by immunoSEQ multiplex PCR, the TCRdb table keeps only in-frame clones and is missing some. Of some 96,000 clones in the sample, approximately 84% were seen once. The specimen sequenced was blood. The receptor set was obtained from a woman aged 45-60 years in good health.

This chain uses TRBV19 with TRBJ1-2, with 7 bases fitting TRBD1. The CDR3 is 17 residues long. V shed 6 bases and J 1 base; nucleotides not matched to a gene: 14. Germline V gene data show CDR1 as LNHDA and CDR2 as SQIVND (reference sequence). The CDR3 spells CASSLPLTGLNNYGYTF. CDR3 nucleotide sequence: TGTGCCAGTAGCTTACCCCTGACAGGGCTAAATAACTATGGCTACACCTTC.

This chain joins TRBV30 and TRBJ2-7; 10 positions match TRBD1. The CDR3 consists of 14 residues. V lost 8 bases and J lost 2; bases outside the gene matches: 9. Germline values: CDR1 GTSNPN, CDR2 SVGIG (reference sequence). In nucleotides, the CDR3 is TGTGCCCACAAACCCGGGACAGGGGCCTACGAGCAGTACTTC. This gives the protein CAHKPGTGAYEQYF.

The chain carries TRBV3-1 (or the pseudogene TRBV3-2) and TRBJ2-3; D not certain. The CDR3 sequence is 15 residues long. CDR1 and CDR2 (germline): LGHDT, YNNKEL (reference sequence). The germline V and J ends were trimmed by 6 bases and 0 bases, with 13 bases remaining between them. The chain's CDR3 is CASRPDLMSTDTQYF. The CDR3, as DNA: TGTGCCAGCAGACCCGACCTCATGAGCACAGATACGCAGTATTTT.

The chain has TRBV27 and TRBJ2-2; a weak D match, TRBD2 (5 bases). CDR1 and CDR2 (germline): MNHEY, SMNVEV (reference sequence). The CDR3 spans 14 residues. The germline V and J ends were trimmed by 3 bases and 5 bases, with 10 bases remaining between them. The CDR3 loop is CASSLRVTTGELFF. DNA of the CDR3: TGTGCCAGCAGTTTGAGGGTAACAACCGGGGAGCTGTTTTTT.

V gene TRBV6-5 combines with J gene TRBJ1-2, with 7 bases matching TRBD1. J gave up 6 bases and V 0 bases, and 1 base lay outside the gene matches. This CDR3 has 13 residues. Germline loops: CDR1 MNHEY, CDR2 SVGAGI. The CDR3, as DNA: TGTGCCAGCAGTTACTCAGGGGGCGATGGCTACACCTTC. Protein product: CASSYSGGDGYTF.

The rearrangement joins TRBV7-2 to TRBJ2-4; D is undetermined. The CDR3 totals 13 residues. V was shortened by 8 bases and J by 0 bases, with 8 bases between the two germline ends. Germline V gives CDR1 SGHTA, CDR2 FQGNSA. CDR3 in amino acids: CASGFLAKNIQYF. The CDR3, as DNA: TGTGCCAGCGGATTCCTAGCCAAAAACATTCAGTACTTC.

The genes are TRBV6-5 and TRBJ1-1; D unclear. V lost 7 bases and J 2 bases, leaving 14 bases between the germline ends. Germline loops: CDR1 MNHEY, CDR2 SVGAGI. The CDR3 runs to 14 residues. The CDR3 bases are TGTGCCAGCACATACCCCCGACCCAACACTGAAGCTTTCTTT. Translation: CASTYPRPNTEAFF.

J is TRBJ1-4 and V is TRBV7-2; D is unresolved. In germline, CDR1 is SGHTA, CDR2 FQGNSA. The CDR3 length is 16 residues. V lost 6 bases, J lost 1 base, and 15 bases lay in between. This CDR3 reads CASRQMVGRTNEKLFF. CDR3 coding DNA: TGTGCCAGCAGACAAATGGTCGGCAGAACTAATGAAAAACTGTTTTTT.

The V gene is TRBV27, the J gene TRBJ1-6; the D is unclear. CDR1 MNHEY and CDR2 SMNVEV come from the germline V gene (reference sequence). V was clipped by 2 bases and J by 12 bases, with 8 bases between them. The CDR3 contains 12 residues. CDR3 protein: CASSLRGKPLHF. For the CDR3, the DNA is TGTGCCAGCAGTTTACGGGGAAAACCCCTCCACTTT.

The gene calls are TRBV9 and TRBJ2-2, with a weak D call TRBD1 (6 bases). V was shortened by 0 bases and J by 2 bases, with 11 bases between the two germline ends. The germline gives CDR1 SGDLS, CDR2 YYNGEE. The CDR3 is 16 residues long. The CDR3, as DNA: TGTGCCAGCAGCGTAGACGGACAGATAAACACCGGGGAGCTGTTTTTT. It translates to CASSVDGQINTGELFF.

The J gene is TRBJ2-3, the V gene TRBV6-5; no firm D call. This CDR3 has 14 amino acids. Between the trimmed V and J ends, which lost 4 bases and 0 bases, there was a span of 8 bases. Looked up from germline, CDR1 is MNHEY and CDR2 is SVGAGI. CDR3 in amino acids: CASSSWVSTDTQYF. CDR3 coding DNA: TGTGCCAGCAGTTCGTGGGTTAGCACAGATACGCAGTATTTT.

CDR3 bases: TGTGCCAGCAGCTTAGTAGCGGGATTTAAAGATACGCAGTATTTT. Protein sequence: CASSLVAGFKDTQYF. This chain links TRBV11-2 with TRBJ2-3, with 8 nucleotides matching TRBD2. V trimming: 1 base; J trimming: 5 bases; junction bases outside the gene matches: 5. The germline CDR1 and CDR2 sequences are SGHAT and FQNNGV. CDR3 length equals 15 residues. The whole variable domain, remainder taken from reference TRBV11-2 and TRBJ2-3, is EAGVAQSPRYKIIEKRQSVAFWCNPISGHATLYWYQQILGQGPKLLIQFQNNGVVDDSQLPKDRFSAERLKGVDSTLKIQPAKLEDSAVYLCASSLVAGFKDTQYFGPGTRLTVL.

The chain uses TRBV6-4 and TRBJ2-3; 11 nucleotides line up with TRBD2. Germline loops: CDR1 MRHNA, CDR2 SNTAGT. V was pared by 4 bases and J by 8 bases, with 5 bases of the junction left unmatched. CDR3 length: 14 amino acids. CDR3 sequence: CASSGTSGGGTQYF. In nucleotides, the CDR3 is TGTGCCAGCAGTGGTACTAGCGGGGGAGGTACGCAGTATTTT.

The chain couples TRBV5-1 to TRBJ1-1; D perhaps matches TRBD1 (5 bases). The CDR3 is 15 residues long. CDR1 is SGHRS and CDR2 is YFSETQ in the germline V gene. V was clipped by 5 bases and J by 1 base, with 15 bases between them. DNA of the CDR3: TGCGCCAGCAGGATAAATCCCGGGGCGAACACTGAAGCTTTCTTT. Translated, it gives CASRINPGANTEAFF. Combining the CDR3 with reference TRBV5-1 and TRBJ1-1 gives the whole variable domain KAGVTQTPRYLIKTRGQQVTLSCSPISGHRSVSWYQQTPGQGLQFLFEYFSETQRNKGNFPGRFSGRQFSNSRSEMNVSTLELGDSALYLCASRINPGANTEAFFGQGTRLTVV.

This clone was picked up one time. The rearrangement links TRBV7-8 to TRBJ2-1; TRBD2 aligns across 9 bases. This CDR3 has 15 amino acids. From germline, CDR1 is SGHVS and CDR2 FQNEAQ. Trimming cost V 2 bases and J 10 bases; bases outside gene matches: 9. The CDR3 DNA follows: TGTGCCAGCAGCTTATTTGCTAGCGGGGACGGGGAGCAGTTCTTC. Its translation: CASSLFASGDGEQFF. Variable domain in full (rest from reference TRBV7-8 and TRBJ2-1): GAGVSQSPRYKVAKRGQDVALRCDPISGHVSLFWYQQALGQGPEFLTYFQNEAQLDKSGLPSDRFFAERPEGSVSTLKIQRTQQEDSAVYLCASSLFASGDGEQFFGPGTRLTVL.

The chain uses TRBV19 and TRBJ2-7; weak D call: TRBD1 (5 bases). The CDR3 extends over 15 amino acids. Germline lookup yields CDR1 LNHDA and CDR2 SQIVND (reference sequence). V lost 6 bases and J 0 bases, leaving 15 bases between the germline ends. The CDR3 is CASSRAWGFSYEQYF. CDR3 coding DNA: TGTGCCAGTAGCAGAGCCTGGGGCTTCTCCTACGAGCAGTACTTC. Full variable domain (rest looked up from reference TRBV19 and TRBJ2-7): DGGITQSPKYLFRKEGQNVTLSCEQNLNHDAMYWYRQDPGQGLRLIYYSQIVNDFQKGDIAEGYSVSREKKESFPLTVTSAQKNPTAFYLCASSRAWGFSYEQYFGPGTRLTVT.

Written as DNA, the CDR3 is TGTGCCAGCAGCCCATCTTGGGGGCCTATAGGCGAGCAGTACTTC. It specifies CASSPSWGPIGEQYF. V usage is TRBV11-3 and J usage is TRBJ2-7; D might be TRBD1 (6 bases). The germline CDR1 and CDR2 sequences are SGHNT and YENEEA. Trimming left V 5 bases short and J 6 bases short, with 20 bases between. CDR3 size: 15 residues.

V usage is TRBV19 and J usage is TRBJ1-1, with a weak D call TRBD1 (6 bases). V was cut by 5 bases and J by 3 bases, with 13 bases left in between. The CDR3 is 14 amino acids. Germline V lookup: CDR1 LNHDA, CDR2 SQIVND (reference sequence). The CDR3 DNA follows: TGTGCCAGTAGTCCTCAGGGGTCGGACACTGAAGCTTTCTTT. Translation gives CASSPQGSDTEAFF.

The V call is TRBV5-5, the J call TRBJ2-1, with D unclear. The CDR3 covers 14 residues. Germline CDR1 and CDR2: SGHKS and YYEKEE (reference sequence). V was trimmed by 3 bases and J by 6 bases, leaving 13 bases between them. The chain's CDR3 is CASSSGEFSNEQFF. The CDR3 coding sequence is TGTGCCAGCAGCTCAGGAGAATTTAGCAATGAGCAGTTCTTC.